Presented here are 19 T cell receptor beta chains from one specimen sequenced in a study of CD8 T cells in Susac syndrome. The authors reverse transcribed roughly 0.5 to 1 ug RNA with random hexamers. TCRdb reprocessed the immunoSEQ multiplex PCR reads with MiXCR, giving one entry per CDR3 protein. The sample records under 200,000 distinct CDR3 sequences, about 91% being singletons. The sample was CD4+ T cells from PBMCs. The receptors originated from a human donor in good health.

The rearrangement joins TRBV7-9 to TRBJ2-7, with 7 bases that match TRBD1. The CDR3 runs to 14 residues. V gave up 5 bases and J gave up 6 bases; unmatched junction bases: 10. Looked up from germline, CDR1 is SEHNR and CDR2 is FQNEAQ (reference sequence). The CDR3 DNA follows: TGTGCCAGCAGCCTACAACGGACAGGCCTCGAGCAGTACTTC. It yields the protein CASSLQRTGLEQYF.

The chain joins TRBV2 to TRBJ1-6; 9 nucleotides align to TRBD1. Germline V gene lookup returns CDR1 SNHLY and CDR2 FYNNEI. Trimming removed 3 bases from V and 7 bases from J; junction bases left unmatched: 10. CDR3 size: 17 residues. The CDR3 bases are TGTGCCAGCAGTGAGGGGACAGGGTTTTGGGCCAATTCACCCCTCCACTTT. Residues: CASSEGTGFWANSPLHF.

The chain is built from TRBV4-1 and TRBJ1-3; D perhaps matches TRBD1 (6 bases). The V end was cut by 4 bases, the J end by 4 bases, with 14 bases between. This CDR3 region has 15 residues. From germline, CDR1 is MGHRA and CDR2 YSYEKL. The CDR3 DNA reads TGCGCCAGCAGCCTACTCGGGACATCAGGAAACACCATATATTTT. Translating gives CASSLLGTSGNTIYF.

The chain combines TRBV30 with TRBJ1-2; no clear D gene. The CDR3 is 15 amino acids. The V and J ends lost 2 bases and 3 bases respectively, with 16 bases between them. The germline V gene has CDR1 GTSNPN and CDR2 SVGIG (reference sequence). CDR3 nucleotides: TGTGCCTGGAGTCTCGGGCCTCCCCGAGACTATGGCTACACCTTC. Its protein product is CAWSLGPPRDYGYTF. The full variable domain, rest sourced from reference TRBV30 and TRBJ1-2, is SQTIHQWPATLVQPVGSPLSLECTVEGTSNPNLYWYRQAAGRGLQLLFYSVGIGQISSEVPQNLSASRPQDRQFILSSKKLLLSDSGFYLCAWSLGPPRDYGYTFGSGTRLTVV.

This chain uses TRBV28 with TRBJ2-3, with D maybe TRBD1 (5 bases). V dropped 6 bases and J dropped 6 bases, with 16 bases sitting between them. The germline V gene has CDR1 MDHEN and CDR2 SYDVKM. The CDR3 extends over 14 amino acids. CDR3 sequence reads: CASSSPSYRDTQYF. CDR3 bases: TGTGCCAGCAGCTCTCCCAGCTACAGGGATACGCAGTATTTT.

V is TRBV6-2 or TRBV6-3 and J is TRBJ1-5, with 10 bases matching TRBD1. The V gene end was trimmed by 7 bases and the J gene end by 5 bases; junction bases not matched to a gene: 14. The CDR3 spans 17 residues. The germline gives CDR1 MNHEY, CDR2 SVGEGT. CDR3 sequence: CASTRALSGTGDQPQHF. The CDR3 nucleotides are TGTGCCAGCACTCGAGCCCTTTCCGGGACAGGGGATCAGCCCCAGCATTTT.

The chain couples TRBV6-1 to TRBJ1-2; 9 bases map to TRBD1. Unmatched junction bases numbered 8, after V lost 2 bases and J lost 7 bases. This CDR3 spans 15 amino acids. Germline V gene sequence: CDR1 MNHNS, CDR2 SASEGT. CDR3 region: CASSEHGTGTSGYTF. CDR3 nucleotides: TGTGCCAGCAGTGAACATGGGACAGGGACTTCTGGCTACACCTTC.

V gene TRBV6-2 or TRBV6-3 combines with J gene TRBJ2-1; no definite D call. V lost 4 bases and J lost 6, with 10 bases in between. This CDR3 has 13 residues. Germline V gene sequence: CDR1 MNHEY, CDR2 SVGEGT. This CDR3 reads CASSSGAANEQFF. The CDR3 coding sequence is TGTGCCAGCAGTTCTGGCGCGGCCAATGAGCAGTTCTTC.

CDR3 in amino acids: CASSRVGGSNQPQHF. CDR3 DNA: TGTGCCAGCAGTAGGGTCGGGGGGAGCAATCAGCCCCAGCATTTT. The V and J genes are TRBV12-3 or TRBV12-4 and TRBJ1-5; TRBD1 is a possible D gene (5 bases). The CDR3 is 15 amino acids. Trimming left V 5 bases short and J 1 base short, with 12 bases between.

The CDR3 is CASRDSRGVNEKLFF. CDR3 bases: TGCGCCAGCAGGGACAGCCGGGGGGTTAATGAAAAACTGTTTTTT. The gene calls are TRBV5-1 and TRBJ1-4, with a tentative D call TRBD1 (6 bases). Trimming cost V 5 bases and J 4 bases, with 15 bases left between them. The CDR3 is made up of 15 amino acids. From germline, CDR1 is SGHRS and CDR2 YFSETQ. The complete variable domain, with remaining parts taken from reference TRBV5-1 and TRBJ1-4, reads KAGVTQTPRYLIKTRGQQVTLSCSPISGHRSVSWYQQTPGQGLQFLFEYFSETQRNKGNFPGRFSGRQFSNSRSEMNVSTLELGDSALYLCASRDSRGVNEKLFFGSGTQLSVL.

The rearrangement links TRBV20-1 to TRBJ1-3; D unresolved. The CDR3 is 11 residues long. Germline CDR1 is DFQATT and CDR2 is SNEGSKA (reference sequence). The V and J ends lost 1 base and 3 bases respectively, with 1 base between them. The CDR3 sequence: CSARGGNTIYF. CDR3 nucleotides: TGCAGTGCTAGAGGTGGAAACACCATATATTTT.

This chain joins TRBV24-1 and TRBJ2-7, with a possible D match to TRBD1 (5 bases). Trimming pared 2 bases from V and 3 bases from J, leaving 13 bases between. The CDR3 has 15 residues. Germline V gene data show CDR1 as KGHDR and CDR2 as SFDVKD. CDR3 coding DNA: TGTGCCACCAGTGATTCAGGGCAGGGAAACTACGAGCAGTACTTC. As protein: CATSDSGQGNYEQYF.

The chain carries TRBV20-1 and TRBJ2-2, with 13 bases identical to TRBD2. The CDR3 loop spans 16 amino acids. From germline, CDR1 is DFQATT and CDR2 SNEGSKA (reference sequence). The J segment lost 1 base and the V segment lost 5 bases, leaving 4 bases of the junction unmatched. The chain's CDR3 is CSAPWTSGGNTGELFF. For the CDR3, the DNA is TGCAGTGCTCCCTGGACTAGCGGGGGGAACACCGGGGAGCTGTTTTTT.

CDR3 nucleotide sequence: TGCAGCGTTGGGACGGATGGCTACACCTTC. This sequence encodes CSVGTDGYTF. This chain uses TRBV29-1 with TRBJ1-2; D unclear. This CDR3 comprises 10 residues. The V gene's germline CDR1 is SQVTM and CDR2 ANQGSEA. V shed 4 bases and J shed 6 bases, with 6 bases lying between them.

CDR3: CASSIAFQGALSEQFF. The CDR3 DNA follows: TGTGCCAGTAGTATAGCGTTCCAGGGGGCTCTCTCTGAGCAGTTCTTC. The chain uses TRBV19 and TRBJ2-1; TRBD1 aligns across 8 bases. V gave up 1 base and J gave up 9 bases; unmatched junction bases: 11. Germline CDR1 and CDR2: LNHDA and SQIVND (reference sequence). CDR3 length equals 16 residues. Looking up the rest from reference TRBV19 and TRBJ2-1 gives the full variable domain: DGGITQSPKYLFRKEGQNVTLSCEQNLNHDAMYWYRQDPGQGLRLIYYSQIVNDFQKGDIAEGYSVSREKKESFPLTVTSAQKNPTAFYLCASSIAFQGALSEQFFGPGTRLTVL.

The chain couples TRBV20-1 to TRBJ2-7; 12 nucleotides line up with TRBD2. Germline trimming cut 2 bases from V and 1 base from J; bases unmatched to any gene: 3. Germline values: CDR1 DFQATT, CDR2 SNEGSKA (reference sequence). This CDR3 has 15 amino acids. CDR3 sequence (DNA): TGCAGTGCTAGACGGACTAGCGGGATTTCCTACGAGCAGTACTTC. It encodes CSARRTSGISYEQYF.

The rearrangement uses TRBV6-1 and TRBJ2-7; 9 bases fit TRBD1. CDR1 is MNHNS, CDR2 SASEGT, per germline. This CDR3 has 15 amino acids. The trim removed 6 bases at V and 3 bases at J, leaving 9 bases unmatched. The CDR3: CASSSPGQGLYEQYF. As DNA, the CDR3 is TGTGCCAGCAGCTCCCCGGGACAGGGCCTCTACGAGCAGTACTTC.

The chain is built from TRBV12-3 or TRBV12-4 and TRBJ2-3; D is unclear. The V end was cut by 6 bases, the J end by 1 base, with 11 bases between. CDR3 size: 14 residues. The CDR3 DNA reads as TGTGCCAGCAGGCAGGACCCAGGCACAGATACGCAGTATTTT. Translating gives CASRQDPGTDTQYF.

The chain employs TRBV7-9 and TRBJ2-7, with 8 bases matching TRBD1. The V gene end was trimmed by 5 bases and the J gene end by 0 bases; junction bases not matched to a gene: 9. This CDR3 is built from 16 residues. Germline loops: CDR1 SEHNR, CDR2 FQNEAQ (reference sequence). DNA for the CDR3: TGTGCCAGCAGCGTAAGCTCGGGACAGGTCTCCTACGAGCAGTACTTC. Residues: CASSVSSGQVSYEQYF.